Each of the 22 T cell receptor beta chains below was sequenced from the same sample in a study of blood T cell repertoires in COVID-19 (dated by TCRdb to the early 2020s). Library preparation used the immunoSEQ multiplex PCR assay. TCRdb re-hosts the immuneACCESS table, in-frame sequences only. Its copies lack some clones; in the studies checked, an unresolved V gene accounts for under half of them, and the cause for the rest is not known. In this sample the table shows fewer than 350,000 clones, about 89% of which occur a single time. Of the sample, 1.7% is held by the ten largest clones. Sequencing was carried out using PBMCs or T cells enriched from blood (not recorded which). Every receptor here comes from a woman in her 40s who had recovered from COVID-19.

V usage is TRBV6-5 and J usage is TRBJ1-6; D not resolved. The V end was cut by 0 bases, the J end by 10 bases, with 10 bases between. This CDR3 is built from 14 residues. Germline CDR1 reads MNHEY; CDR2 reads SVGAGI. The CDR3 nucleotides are TGTGCCAGCAGTTACTCCAGGTCCCCCTCACCCCTCCACTTT. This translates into CASSYSRSPSPLHF.

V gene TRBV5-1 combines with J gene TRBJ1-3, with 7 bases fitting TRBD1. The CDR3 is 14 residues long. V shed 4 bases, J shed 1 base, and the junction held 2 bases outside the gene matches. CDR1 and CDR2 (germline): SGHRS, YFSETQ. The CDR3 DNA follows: TGCGCCAGCAGCCCGACAGGGTCTGGAAACACCATATATTTT. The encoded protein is CASSPTGSGNTIYF. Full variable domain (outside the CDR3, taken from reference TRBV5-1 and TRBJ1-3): KAGVTQTPRYLIKTRGQQVTLSCSPISGHRSVSWYQQTPGQGLQFLFEYFSETQRNKGNFPGRFSGRQFSNSRSEMNVSTLELGDSALYLCASSPTGSGNTIYFGEGSWLTVV.

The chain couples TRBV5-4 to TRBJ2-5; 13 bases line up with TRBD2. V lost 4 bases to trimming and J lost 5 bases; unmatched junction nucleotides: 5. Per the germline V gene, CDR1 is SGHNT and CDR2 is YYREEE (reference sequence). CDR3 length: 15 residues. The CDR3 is CASSQGLAGAETQYF. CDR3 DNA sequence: TGTGCCAGCAGCCAAGGACTAGCGGGGGCGGAGACCCAGTACTTC.

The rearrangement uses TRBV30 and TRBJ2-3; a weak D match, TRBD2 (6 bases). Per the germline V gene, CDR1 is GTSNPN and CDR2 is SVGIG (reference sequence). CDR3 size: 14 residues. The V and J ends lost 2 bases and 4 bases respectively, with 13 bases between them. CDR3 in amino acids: CAWSLGGFPDTQYF. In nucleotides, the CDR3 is TGTGCCTGGAGTCTTGGAGGGTTTCCAGATACGCAGTATTTT.

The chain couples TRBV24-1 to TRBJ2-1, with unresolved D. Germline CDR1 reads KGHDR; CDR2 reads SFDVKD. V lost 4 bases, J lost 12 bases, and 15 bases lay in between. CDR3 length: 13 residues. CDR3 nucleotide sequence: TGTGCCACCAGTGAAGTGGGCAGTCCCCGGCAGTTCTTC. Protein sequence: CATSEVGSPRQFF.

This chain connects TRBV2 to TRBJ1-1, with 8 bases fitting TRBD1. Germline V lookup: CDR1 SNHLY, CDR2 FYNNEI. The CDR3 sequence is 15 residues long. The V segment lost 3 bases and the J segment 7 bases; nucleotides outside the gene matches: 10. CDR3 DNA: TGTGCCAGCAGTGACAGACAGGGACAGGTCGGTGAAGCTTTCTTT. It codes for CASSDRQGQVGEAFF.

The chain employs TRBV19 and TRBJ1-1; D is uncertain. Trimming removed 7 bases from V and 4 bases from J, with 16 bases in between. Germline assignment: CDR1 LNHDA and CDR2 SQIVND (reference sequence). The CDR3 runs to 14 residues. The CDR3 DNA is TGTGCCAGTAATCATCGGGAACGCGGCACTGAAGCTTTCTTT. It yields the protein CASNHRERGTEAFF.

This CDR3 is CASSPPNRAGNTIYF. The CDR3 nucleotides read TGTGCCAGCTCACCACCCAACAGGGCTGGAAACACCATATATTTT. The chain has TRBV18 and TRBJ1-3; maybe TRBD1 (6 bases). The V end was cut by 0 bases, the J end by 2 bases, with 8 bases between. This CDR3 has 15 residues. Germline CDR1 KGHSH, CDR2 LQKENI.

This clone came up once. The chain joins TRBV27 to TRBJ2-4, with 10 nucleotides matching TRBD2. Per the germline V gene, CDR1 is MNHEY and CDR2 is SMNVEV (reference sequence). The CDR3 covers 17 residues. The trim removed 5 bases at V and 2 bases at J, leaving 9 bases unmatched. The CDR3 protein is CASSGPGLASTKNIQYF. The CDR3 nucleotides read TGTGCCAGCAGTGGACCGGGACTAGCGTCGACCAAAAACATTCAGTACTTC.

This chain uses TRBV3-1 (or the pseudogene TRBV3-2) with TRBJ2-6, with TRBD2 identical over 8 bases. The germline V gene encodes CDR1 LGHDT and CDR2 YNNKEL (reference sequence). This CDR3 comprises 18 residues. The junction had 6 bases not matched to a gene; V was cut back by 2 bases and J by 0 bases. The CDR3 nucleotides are TGTGCCAGCAGCCAATTAGAGCGGGGGATCTCTGGGGCCAACGTCCTGACTTTC. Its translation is CASSQLERGISGANVLTF.

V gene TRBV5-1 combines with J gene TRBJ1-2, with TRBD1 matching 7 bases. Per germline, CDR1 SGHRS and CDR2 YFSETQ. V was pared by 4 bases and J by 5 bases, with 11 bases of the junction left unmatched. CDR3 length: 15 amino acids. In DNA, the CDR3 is TGCGCCAGCAGCCCGTCAGGGACAGCCTCATATGGCTACACCTTC. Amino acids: CASSPSGTASYGYTF.

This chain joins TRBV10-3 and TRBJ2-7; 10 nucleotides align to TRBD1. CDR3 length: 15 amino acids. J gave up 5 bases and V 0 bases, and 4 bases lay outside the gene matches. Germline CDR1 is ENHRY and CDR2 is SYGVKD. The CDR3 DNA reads TGTGCCATCAGTGAGTCGACGGACAGGGGGAACGAGCAGTACTTC. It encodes CAISESTDRGNEQYF.

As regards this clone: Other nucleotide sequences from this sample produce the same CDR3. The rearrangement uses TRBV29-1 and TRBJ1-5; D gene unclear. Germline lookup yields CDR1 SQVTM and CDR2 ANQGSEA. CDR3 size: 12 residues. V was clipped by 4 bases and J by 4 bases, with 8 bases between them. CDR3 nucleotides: TGCAGCGTTGGCTCGGGAAATCAGCCCCAGCATTTT. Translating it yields CSVGSGNQPQHF.

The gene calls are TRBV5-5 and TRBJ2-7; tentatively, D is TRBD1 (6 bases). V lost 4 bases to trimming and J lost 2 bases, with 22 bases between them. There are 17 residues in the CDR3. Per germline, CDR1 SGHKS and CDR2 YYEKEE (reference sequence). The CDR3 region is CASSRDRLGNAAYEQYF. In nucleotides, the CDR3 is TGTGCCAGCAGCCGTGACAGGCTGGGGAATGCTGCCTACGAGCAGTACTTC.

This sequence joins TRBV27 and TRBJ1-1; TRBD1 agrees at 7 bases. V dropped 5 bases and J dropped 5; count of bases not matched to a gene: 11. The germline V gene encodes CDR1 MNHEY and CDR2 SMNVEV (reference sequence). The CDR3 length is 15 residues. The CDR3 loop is CASSLTPGGRTEAFF. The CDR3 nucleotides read TGTGCCAGCAGTCTTACACCAGGGGGGAGGACTGAAGCTTTCTTT.

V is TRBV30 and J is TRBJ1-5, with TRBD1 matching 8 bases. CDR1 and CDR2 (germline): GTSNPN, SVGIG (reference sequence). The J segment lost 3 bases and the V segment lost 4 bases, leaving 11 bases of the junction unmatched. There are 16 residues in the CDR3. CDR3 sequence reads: CAWTPPDRGDNQPQHF. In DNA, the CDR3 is TGTGCCTGGACCCCTCCCGACAGGGGCGACAATCAGCCCCAGCATTTT.

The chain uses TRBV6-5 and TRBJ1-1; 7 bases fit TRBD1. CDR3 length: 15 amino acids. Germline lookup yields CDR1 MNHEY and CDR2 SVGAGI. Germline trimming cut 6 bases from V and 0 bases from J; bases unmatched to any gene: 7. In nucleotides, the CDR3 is TGTGCCAGCAGAGCCGACAGGGACCTGAACACTGAAGCTTTCTTT. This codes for CASRADRDLNTEAFF.

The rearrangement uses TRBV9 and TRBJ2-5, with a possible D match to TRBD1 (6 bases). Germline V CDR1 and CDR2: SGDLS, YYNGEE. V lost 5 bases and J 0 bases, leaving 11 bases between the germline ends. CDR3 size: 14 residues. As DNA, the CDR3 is TGTGCCAGCAGTCCGAGGGGGTACCAAGAGACCCAGTACTTC. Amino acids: CASSPRGYQETQYF.

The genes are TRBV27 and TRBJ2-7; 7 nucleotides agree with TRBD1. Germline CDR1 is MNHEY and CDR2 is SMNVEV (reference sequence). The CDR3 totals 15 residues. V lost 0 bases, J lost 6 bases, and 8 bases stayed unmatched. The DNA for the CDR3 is TGTGCCAGCAGTTTATCCGGTACGACAGGGACCGAGCAGTACTTC. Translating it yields CASSLSGTTGTEQYF.

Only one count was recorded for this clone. CDR3 residues: CASSSRDPRGEDEQYF. The CDR3 nucleotides read TGCGCCAGCAGCTCCCGGGACCCCAGGGGGGAGGACGAGCAGTACTTC. The rearrangement uses TRBV5-1 and TRBJ2-7, with TRBD1 as a possible D gene (7 bases). This CDR3 is 16 amino acids long. In germline, CDR1 is SGHRS, CDR2 YFSETQ. Trimming shortened V by 3 bases and J by 5 bases, and 21 bases separated the two germline ends.

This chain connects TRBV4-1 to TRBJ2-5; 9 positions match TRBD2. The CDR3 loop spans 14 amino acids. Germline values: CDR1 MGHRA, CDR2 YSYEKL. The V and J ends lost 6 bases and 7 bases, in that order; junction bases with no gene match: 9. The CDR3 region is CASRHSGGGGTQYF. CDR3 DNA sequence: TGCGCCAGCAGGCATAGCGGGGGAGGTGGGACCCAGTACTTC.

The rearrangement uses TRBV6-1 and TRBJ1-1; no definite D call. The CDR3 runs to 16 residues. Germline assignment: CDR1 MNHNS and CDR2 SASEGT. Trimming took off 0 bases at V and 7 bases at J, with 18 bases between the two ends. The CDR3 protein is CASSEASPNGFNEAFF. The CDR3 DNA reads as TGTGCCAGCAGTGAAGCGTCCCCTAACGGGTTTAATGAAGCTTTCTTT.